This TCR beta chain appears in the sequencing data of a study of early T cells in non-severe SARS-CoV-2 infection. As for the study in general: Sequencing of bulk RNA from unsorted whole blood was done, without chain pairing. Study-wide results and caveats: There was a bias toward anti-spike CD8 responses in VDJdb matching, which missed private and CD4 specificities.

Individual cDNA molecules received unique molecular identifiers during library preparation. TCRdb re-called the 5' RACE reads through MiXCR, storing one row per CDR3 protein. Of about 61,000 distinct CDR3 sequences in the sample, 11% were seen once. The V end lost 6 bases, the J end lost 1 base, and 12 bases lay between the germline ends. The length of the CDR3 is 15 residues. Germline lookup yields CDR1 MNHNS and CDR2 SASEGT. This clonotype was picked up many times. The antigen remains unidentified. The source material was whole blood. The chain uses TRBV6-1 and TRBJ2-2, with D possibly TRBD1 on 6 matching bases. This sequence originates from an adult who was a healthcare worker with PCR-confirmed SARS-CoV-2 infection or an uninfected control (not recorded which). Here the CDR3 DNA reads TGTGCCAGCAGGCCCCAGGGGAGGAACACCGGGGAGCTGTTTTTT. Amino acid sequence: CASRPQGRNTGELFF.